This T cell receptor delta chain was sequenced in a study of Vδ1+ human thymocytes. Extracted RNA was reverse transcribed into cDNA. Multiplex PCR used pooled V-gene forward primers and a constant-region reverse primer to amplify CDR3s. TCRdb re-called the multiplex PCR reads using CATT. The repertoire holds about 75,000 delta-chain clones, with about 35% as singletons. Study-level results: In the thymus, TRG and TRD repertoires looked highly polyclonal with Gaussian CDR3 lengths.

This CDR3 spans 16 amino acids. Germline CDR1 is TSWWSYY and CDR2 is QGS. Remarks on this clone: Its antigen is currently unknown. Mismatch with germline at one junction end may stem from a read error.

Sequencing was carried out using Vdelta1+ gamma-delta thymocytes from the thymus. Regarding subset: FACS-sorted CD3+ TCRalphabeta- TCRVdelta1+ TCRVdelta2- thymocytes. The clonotype originates from a boy in the first two years of life who had congenital heart surgery. The V and J genes are TRDV1 and TRDJ1, with D perhaps TRDD3 (6 bases). Written as DNA, the CDR3 is TGCGCTCTTGGGGAACTGGGCGGCCGCTGGGACGATAAACTCATCTTT. Translating it yields CALGELGGRWDDKLIF.